This is a list of T cell receptor beta chains from one sample in a study of T cell repertoires in cytomegalovirus infection. Each CDR3 protein gets one entry after TCRdb re-called the reads with MiXCR. The table lists about 360,000 distinct CDR3 sequences, 15% to 20% of them singletons. Sequencing was carried out using PBMCs. Receptor source: a human donor in good health (CMV status not recorded). Some clones in this sample may be carry-over from other donors' samples. The CDR3 runs from the conserved cysteine through the conserved F or W. The D gene is left open where the match is weak.

v_gene	j_gene	d_gene	CDR3aa
TRBV2	TRBJ1-4	TRBD1	CASTLDRGYEKLFF
TRBV7-2	TRBJ2-7	NA	CASTLVVDSAYEQYF
TRBV20-1	TRBJ2-1	NA	CSASDPRVTIPFF
TRBV5-6	TRBJ1-6	TRBD1	CASSEGQGRYNSPLHF
TRBV5-5	TRBJ2-3	TRBD1	CASSSHRGSHTDTQYF
TRBV12-3/TRBV12-4	TRBJ2-1	TRBD1	CASSLPQGMNEQFF
TRBV7-8	TRBJ1-5	NA	CASSLADDQPQHF
TRBV12-3/TRBV12-4	TRBJ1-1	NA	CASRSGFGEAFF
TRBV6-2/TRBV6-3	TRBJ2-1	NA	CASSITGKKTSEQFF
TRBV12-3/TRBV12-4	TRBJ2-7	NA	CASSFGGARYEQYF
TRBV12-3/TRBV12-4	TRBJ2-3	NA	CASTFRMVTQGDTQYF
TRBV11-2	TRBJ2-5	TRBD2	CASKTSGAGLETQYF
TRBV5-4	TRBJ2-1	NA	CASSLDGRRNEQFF
TRBV7-2	TRBJ2-7	TRBD1	CASSIGQGSYEQYF
TRBV20-1	TRBJ2-5	TRBD1	CSARTGGGKTQYF
TRBV19	TRBJ2-3	NA	CASSRNSYSSWADTQYF
TRBV7-9	TRBJ1-1	TRBD1	CASSLGSDRISTEAFF
TRBV7-2	TRBJ2-3	NA	CASSLANPPQYF
TRBV3-1	TRBJ2-7	NA	CASSSGRAVTEQYF
TRBV7-2	TRBJ2-1	NA	CASSLAGVPLNEQFF
TRBV19	TRBJ1-1	TRBD1	CASSPYDRTGDEAFF
TRBV12-3/TRBV12-4	TRBJ1-6	NA	CASSPGPPYNSPLHF
TRBV12-3/TRBV12-4	TRBJ2-2	NA	CASSFIISGELFF
TRBV20-1	TRBJ2-3	TRBD2	CSARGLAGVTDTQYF
TRBV27	TRBJ2-7	NA	CASIRVSRYEQYF
TRBV27	TRBJ2-7	NA	CASFGTPPYEQYF
TRBV7-2	TRBJ2-3	NA	CASSLSGLRTDTQYF
TRBV7-3	TRBJ2-4	TRBD1	CASSLAYRGTENIQYF
TRBV28	TRBJ2-3	NA	CASGRRDQGTDTQYF
TRBV7-2	TRBJ1-5	NA	CASSRTGDPYQPQHF
TRBV7-6	TRBJ2-1	NA	CASSLGGSTYYNEQFF
TRBV19	TRBJ2-3	TRBD2	CASSKRVAGLQPGDTQYF
TRBV5-1	TRBJ2-1	NA	CASSLGPAIGEQFF
TRBV5-4	TRBJ2-3	NA	CASSSRDLGTTDTQYF
TRBV7-8	TRBJ2-7	NA	CASSSRQNHRGEQYF
TRBV7-2	TRBJ2-7	TRBD2	CASSFSSGEITYEQYF
TRBV7-8	TRBJ2-7	NA	CASSPMGYEQYF
TRBV28	TRBJ1-5	NA	CASSEGPNQPQHF
TRBV12-3/TRBV12-4	TRBJ1-1	TRBD1	CASSPRTGPNTEAFF
TRBV6-1	TRBJ2-1	NA	CASSSGESSYNEQFF